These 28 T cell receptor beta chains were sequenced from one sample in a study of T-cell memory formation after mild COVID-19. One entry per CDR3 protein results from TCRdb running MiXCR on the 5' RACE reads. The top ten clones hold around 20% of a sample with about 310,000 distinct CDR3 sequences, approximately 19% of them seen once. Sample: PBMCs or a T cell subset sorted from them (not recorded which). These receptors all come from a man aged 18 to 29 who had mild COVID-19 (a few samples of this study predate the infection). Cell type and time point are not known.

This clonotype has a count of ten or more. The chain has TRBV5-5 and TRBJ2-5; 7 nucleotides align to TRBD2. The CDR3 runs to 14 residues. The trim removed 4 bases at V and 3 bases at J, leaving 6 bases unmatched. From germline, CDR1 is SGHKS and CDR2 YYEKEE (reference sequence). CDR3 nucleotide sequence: TGTGCCAGCAGCCCGGGGGGAATAGAAGAGACCCAGTACTTC. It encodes CASSPGGIEETQYF.

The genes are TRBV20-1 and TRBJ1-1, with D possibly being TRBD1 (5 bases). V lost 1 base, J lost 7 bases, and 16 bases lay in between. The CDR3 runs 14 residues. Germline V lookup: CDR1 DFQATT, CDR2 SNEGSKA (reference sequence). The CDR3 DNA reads TGCAGTGCTAGAGTCCCCGCTCGGGGGGGTGAAGCTTTCTTT. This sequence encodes CSARVPARGGEAFF.

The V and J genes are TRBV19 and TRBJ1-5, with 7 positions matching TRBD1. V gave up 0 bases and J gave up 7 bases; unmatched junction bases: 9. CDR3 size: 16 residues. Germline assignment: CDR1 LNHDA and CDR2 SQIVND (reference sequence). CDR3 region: CASSIDQRGLRQPQHF. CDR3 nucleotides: TGTGCCAGTAGTATAGATCAAAGGGGGCTCCGCCAGCCCCAGCATTTT.

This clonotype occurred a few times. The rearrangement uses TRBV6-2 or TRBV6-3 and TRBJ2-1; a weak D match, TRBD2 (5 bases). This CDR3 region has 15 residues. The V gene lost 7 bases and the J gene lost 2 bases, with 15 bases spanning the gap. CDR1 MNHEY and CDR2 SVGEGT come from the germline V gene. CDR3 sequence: CASIPGRDPYNEQFF. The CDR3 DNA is TGTGCCAGCATCCCCGGTCGGGATCCCTACAATGAGCAGTTCTTC.

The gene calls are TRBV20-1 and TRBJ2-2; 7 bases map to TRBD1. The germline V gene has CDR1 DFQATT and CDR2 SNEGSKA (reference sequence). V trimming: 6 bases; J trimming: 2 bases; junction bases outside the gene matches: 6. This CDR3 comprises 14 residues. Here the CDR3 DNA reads TGCAGTGCGACCGGACAGGACAACACCGGGGAGCTGTTTTTT. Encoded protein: CSATGQDNTGELFF.

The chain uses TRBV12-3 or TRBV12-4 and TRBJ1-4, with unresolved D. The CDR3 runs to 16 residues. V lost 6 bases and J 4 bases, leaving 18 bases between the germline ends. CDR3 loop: CASSHEGTGINEKLFF. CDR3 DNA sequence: TGTGCCAGCAGCCACGAGGGAACGGGGATTAATGAAAAACTGTTTTTT.

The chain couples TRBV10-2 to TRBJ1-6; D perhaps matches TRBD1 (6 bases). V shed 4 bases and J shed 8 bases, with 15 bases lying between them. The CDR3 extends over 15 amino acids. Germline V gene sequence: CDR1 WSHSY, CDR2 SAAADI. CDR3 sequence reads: CASSGTAVEYSPLHF. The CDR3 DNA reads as TGCGCCAGCAGTGGGACAGCGGTAGAATATTCACCCCTCCACTTT.

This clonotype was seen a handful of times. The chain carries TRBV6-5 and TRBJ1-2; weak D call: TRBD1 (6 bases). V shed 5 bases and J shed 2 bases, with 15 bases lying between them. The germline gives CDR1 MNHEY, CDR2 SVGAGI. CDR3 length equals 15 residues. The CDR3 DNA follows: TGTGCCAGCAGTAAGAACAGGGAAACCAACTATGGCTACACCTTC. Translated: CASSKNRETNYGYTF.

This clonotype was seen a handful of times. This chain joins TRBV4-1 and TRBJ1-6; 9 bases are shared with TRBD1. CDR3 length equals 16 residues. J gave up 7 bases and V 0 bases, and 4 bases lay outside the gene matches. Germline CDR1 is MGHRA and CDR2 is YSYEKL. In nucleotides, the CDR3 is TGCGCCAGCAGCCAAGAACGAGGACAGGGGAATTCACCCCTCCACTTT. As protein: CASSQERGQGNSPLHF.

CDR3 DNA: TGTGCTAGTGCCAGCCGGGTGAGCTCCTACGAGCAGTACTTC. Its protein is CASASRVSSYEQYF. The chain combines TRBV12-5 with TRBJ2-7; D is unresolved. The CDR3 is made up of 14 amino acids. With 7 bases removed from V and 0 bases from J, the gap between germline ends came to 13 bases. CDR1 is LGHNT and CDR2 is FRNRAP in the germline V gene.

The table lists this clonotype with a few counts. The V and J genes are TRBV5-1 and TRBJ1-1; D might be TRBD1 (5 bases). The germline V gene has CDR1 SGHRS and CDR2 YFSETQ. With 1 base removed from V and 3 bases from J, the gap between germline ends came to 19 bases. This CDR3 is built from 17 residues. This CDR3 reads CASSLSSGSSSYTEAFF. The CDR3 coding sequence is TGCGCCAGCAGCTTGAGTTCAGGGTCGAGTTCGTACACTGAAGCTTTCTTT.

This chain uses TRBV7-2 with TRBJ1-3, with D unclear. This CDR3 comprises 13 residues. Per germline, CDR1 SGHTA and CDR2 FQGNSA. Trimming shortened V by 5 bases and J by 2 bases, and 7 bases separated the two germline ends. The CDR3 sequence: CASSPQAGNTIYF. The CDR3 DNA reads TGTGCCAGCAGCCCCCAAGCTGGAAACACCATATATTTT.

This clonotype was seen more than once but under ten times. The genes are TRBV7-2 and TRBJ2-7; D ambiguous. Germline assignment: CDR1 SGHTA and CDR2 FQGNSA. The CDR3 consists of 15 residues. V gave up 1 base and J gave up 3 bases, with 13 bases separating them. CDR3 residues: CASSLDRHKNYEQYF. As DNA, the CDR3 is TGTGCCAGCAGCTTAGACCGTCACAAAAACTACGAGCAGTACTTC. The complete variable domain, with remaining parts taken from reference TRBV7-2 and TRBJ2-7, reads GAGVSQSPSNKVTEKGKDVELRCDPISGHTALYWYRQSLGQGLEFLIYFQGNSAPDKSGLPSDRFSAERTGGSVSTLTIQRTQQEDSAVYLCASSLDRHKNYEQYFGPGTRLTVT.

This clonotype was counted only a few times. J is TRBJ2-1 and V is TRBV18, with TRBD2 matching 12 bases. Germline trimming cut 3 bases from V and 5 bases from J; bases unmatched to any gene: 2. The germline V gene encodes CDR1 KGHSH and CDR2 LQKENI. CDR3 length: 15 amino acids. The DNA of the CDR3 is TGTGCCAGCTCACCGCGACTAGCGGGGGACAATGAGCAGTTCTTC. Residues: CASSPRLAGDNEQFF.

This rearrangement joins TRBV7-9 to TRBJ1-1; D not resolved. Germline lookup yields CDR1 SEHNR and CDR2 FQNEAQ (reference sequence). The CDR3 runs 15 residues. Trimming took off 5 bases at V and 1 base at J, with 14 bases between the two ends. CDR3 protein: CASSQLIRRNTEAFF. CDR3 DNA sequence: TGTGCCAGCAGCCAATTAATTCGGAGGAACACTGAAGCTTTCTTT.

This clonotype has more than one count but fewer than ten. CDR3 nucleotide sequence: TGCGCCAGCGGATCGACAGGGGGCACTGAAGCTTTCTTT. This gives the protein CASGSTGGTEAFF. V is TRBV5-1 and J is TRBJ1-1, with TRBD1 identical over 9 bases. The V segment lost 7 bases and the J segment 4 bases; nucleotides outside the gene matches: 5. Looked up from germline, CDR1 is SGHRS and CDR2 is YFSETQ. This CDR3 contains 13 residues.

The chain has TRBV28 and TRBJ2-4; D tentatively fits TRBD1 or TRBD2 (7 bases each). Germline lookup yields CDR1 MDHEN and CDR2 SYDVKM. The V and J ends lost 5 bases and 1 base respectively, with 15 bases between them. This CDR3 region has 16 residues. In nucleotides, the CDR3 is TGTGCCAGCAGTCCAACAGGGGAGGGGGCCAAAAACATTCAGTACTTC. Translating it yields CASSPTGEGAKNIQYF.

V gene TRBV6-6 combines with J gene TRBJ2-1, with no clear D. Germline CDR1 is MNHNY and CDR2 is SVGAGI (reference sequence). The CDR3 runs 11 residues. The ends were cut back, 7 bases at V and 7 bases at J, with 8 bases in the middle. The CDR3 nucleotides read TGTGCCAGCACTAATTTTAATGAGCAGTTCTTC. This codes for CASTNFNEQFF.

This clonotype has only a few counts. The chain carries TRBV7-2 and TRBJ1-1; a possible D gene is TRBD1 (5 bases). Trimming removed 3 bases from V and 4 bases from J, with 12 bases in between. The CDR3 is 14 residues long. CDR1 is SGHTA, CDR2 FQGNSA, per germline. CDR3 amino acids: CASSFNRGGTEAFF. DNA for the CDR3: TGTGCCAGCAGCTTCAATCGTGGGGGCACTGAAGCTTTCTTT.

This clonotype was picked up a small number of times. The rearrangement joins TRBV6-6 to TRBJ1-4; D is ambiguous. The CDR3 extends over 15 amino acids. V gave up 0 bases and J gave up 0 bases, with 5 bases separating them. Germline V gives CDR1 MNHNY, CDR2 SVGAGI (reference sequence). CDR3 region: CASSYSAATNEKLFF. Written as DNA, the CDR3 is TGTGCCAGCAGTTACTCGGCAGCAACTAATGAAAAACTGTTTTTT.

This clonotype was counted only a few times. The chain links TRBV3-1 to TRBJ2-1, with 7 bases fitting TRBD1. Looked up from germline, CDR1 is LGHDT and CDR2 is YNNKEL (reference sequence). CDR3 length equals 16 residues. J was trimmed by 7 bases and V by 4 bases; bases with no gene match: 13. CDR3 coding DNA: TGTGCCAGCAGCCCTTTTGGACAGGCCATAGGGAATGAGCAGTTCTTC. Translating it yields CASSPFGQAIGNEQFF.

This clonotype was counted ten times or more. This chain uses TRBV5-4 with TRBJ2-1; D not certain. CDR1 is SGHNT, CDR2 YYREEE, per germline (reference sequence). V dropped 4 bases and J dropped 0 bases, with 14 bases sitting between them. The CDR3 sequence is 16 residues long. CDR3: CASSPEGTSSYNEQFF. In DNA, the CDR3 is TGTGCCAGCAGCCCTGAAGGTACCAGCTCCTACAATGAGCAGTTCTTC.

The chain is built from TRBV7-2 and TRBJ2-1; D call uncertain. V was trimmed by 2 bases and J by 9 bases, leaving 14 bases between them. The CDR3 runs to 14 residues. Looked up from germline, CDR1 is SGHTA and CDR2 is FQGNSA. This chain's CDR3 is CASSLRIPKGEQFF. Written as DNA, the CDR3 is TGTGCCAGCAGCTTAAGGATCCCAAAGGGTGAGCAGTTCTTC.

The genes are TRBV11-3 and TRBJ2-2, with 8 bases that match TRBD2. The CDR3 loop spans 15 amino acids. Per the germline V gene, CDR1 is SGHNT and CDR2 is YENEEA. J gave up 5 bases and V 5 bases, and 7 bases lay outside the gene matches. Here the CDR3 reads CASSTTGLVTGELFF. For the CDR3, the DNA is TGTGCCAGCAGCACTACGGGACTAGTGACCGGGGAGCTGTTTTTT.

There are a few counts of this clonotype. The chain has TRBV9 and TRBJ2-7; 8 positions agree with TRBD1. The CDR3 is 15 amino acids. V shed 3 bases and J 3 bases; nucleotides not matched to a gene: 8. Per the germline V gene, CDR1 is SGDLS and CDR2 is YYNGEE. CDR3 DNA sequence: TGTGCCAGCAGCGGAGGGGACAGGCTCATCTACGAGCAGTACTTC. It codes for CASSGGDRLIYEQYF.

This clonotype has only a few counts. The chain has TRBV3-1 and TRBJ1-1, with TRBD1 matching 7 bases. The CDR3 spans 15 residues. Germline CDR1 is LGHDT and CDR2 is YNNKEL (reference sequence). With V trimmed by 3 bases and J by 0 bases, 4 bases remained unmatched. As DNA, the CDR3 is TGTGCCAGCAGCCACAGGGGGGGGCTGAACACTGAAGCTTTCTTT. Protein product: CASSHRGGLNTEAFF.

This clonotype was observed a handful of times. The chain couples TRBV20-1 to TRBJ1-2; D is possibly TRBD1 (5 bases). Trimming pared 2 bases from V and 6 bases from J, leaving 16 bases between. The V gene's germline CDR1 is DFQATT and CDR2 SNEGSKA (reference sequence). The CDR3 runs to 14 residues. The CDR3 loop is CSARTSRGGDGYTF. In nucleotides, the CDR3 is TGCAGTGCTAGAACTTCTAGGGGAGGGGATGGCTACACCTTC.

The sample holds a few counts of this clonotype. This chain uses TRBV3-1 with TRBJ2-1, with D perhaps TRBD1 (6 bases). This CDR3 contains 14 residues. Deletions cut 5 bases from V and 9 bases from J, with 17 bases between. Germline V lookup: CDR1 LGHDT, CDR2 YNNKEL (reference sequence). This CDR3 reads CASSSGTRPSEQFF. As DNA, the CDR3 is TGTGCCAGCAGCTCCGGGACAAGGCCCAGTGAGCAGTTCTTC.